This TCR beta chain was captured by sequencing in a study of Graves' ophthalmopathy and Graves' hyperthyroidism. Study-wide points: Thyroid clonotypes that were expanded above 0.001 frequency mostly also appeared in blood.

Transcripts of RNA were the source for amplifying TCR beta CDR3 regions. After a first-round RT-PCR with HTBI primers, a second-round multiplex PCR was run. TCRdb processed the multiplex PCR reads anew with MiXCR; each CDR3 protein has one entry. The sample shows about 220,000 distinct CDR3 sequences, about 22% of them seen only once. The table lists this clonotype with a few counts. Its antigen is as yet unknown. The V gene's germline CDR1 is MDHEN and CDR2 SYDVKM. Trimming left V 2 bases short and J 6 bases short, with 16 bases between. The CDR3 is 16 amino acids. The source material was peripheral blood. The chain recombines TRBV28 with TRBJ2-2; possible D gene TRBD2, 6 bases. The receptor was isolated from a woman aged 45 to 65 with Graves' ophthalmopathy. CDR3 bases: TGTGCCAGCAGTTTAATAGGAGGGAGCGGCGCCGGGGAGCTGTTTTTT. This encodes CASSLIGGSGAGELFF.